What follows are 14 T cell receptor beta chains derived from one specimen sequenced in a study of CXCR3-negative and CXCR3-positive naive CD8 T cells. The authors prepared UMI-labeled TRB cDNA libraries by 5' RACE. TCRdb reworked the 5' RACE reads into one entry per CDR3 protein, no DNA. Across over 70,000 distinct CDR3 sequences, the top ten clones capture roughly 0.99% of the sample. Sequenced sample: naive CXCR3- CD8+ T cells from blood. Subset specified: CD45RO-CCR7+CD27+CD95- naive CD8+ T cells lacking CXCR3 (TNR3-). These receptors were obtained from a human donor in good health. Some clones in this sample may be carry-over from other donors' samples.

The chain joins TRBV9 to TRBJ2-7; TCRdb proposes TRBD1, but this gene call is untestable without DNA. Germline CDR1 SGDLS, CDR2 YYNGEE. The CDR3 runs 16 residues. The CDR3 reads CASSVGGSGQLYEQYF. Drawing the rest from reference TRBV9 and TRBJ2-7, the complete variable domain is DSGVTQTPKHLITATGQRVTLRCSPRSGDLSVYWYQQSLDQGLQFLIQYYNGEERAKGNILERFSAQQFPDLHSELNLSSLELGDSALYFCASSVGGSGQLYEQYFGPGTRLTVT.

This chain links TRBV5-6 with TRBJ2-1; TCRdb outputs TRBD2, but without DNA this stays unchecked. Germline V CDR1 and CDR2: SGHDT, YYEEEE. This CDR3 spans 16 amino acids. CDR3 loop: CASSGTSGGTYNEQFF.

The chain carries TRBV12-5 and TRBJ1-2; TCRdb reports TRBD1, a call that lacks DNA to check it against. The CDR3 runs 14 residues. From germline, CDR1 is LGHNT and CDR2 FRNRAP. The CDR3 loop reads CASGLGTRGYVYTF.

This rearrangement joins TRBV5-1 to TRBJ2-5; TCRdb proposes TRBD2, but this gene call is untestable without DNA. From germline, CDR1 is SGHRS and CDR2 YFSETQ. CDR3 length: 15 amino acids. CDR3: CATKTSGGSQETQYF.

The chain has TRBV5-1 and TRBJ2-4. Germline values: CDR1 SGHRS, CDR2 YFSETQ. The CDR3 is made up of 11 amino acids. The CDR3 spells CASTDGNIQYF.

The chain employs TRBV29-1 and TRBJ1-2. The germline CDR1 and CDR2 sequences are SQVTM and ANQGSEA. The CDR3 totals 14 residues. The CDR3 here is CSVEWTHIPYGYTF.

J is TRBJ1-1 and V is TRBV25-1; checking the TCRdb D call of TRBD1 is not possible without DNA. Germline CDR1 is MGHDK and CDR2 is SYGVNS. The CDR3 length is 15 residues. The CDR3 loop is CASSPLGARDTEAFF.

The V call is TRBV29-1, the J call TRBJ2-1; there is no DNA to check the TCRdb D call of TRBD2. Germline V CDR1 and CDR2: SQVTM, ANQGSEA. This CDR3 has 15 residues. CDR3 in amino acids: CSVEERTSGNNEQFF.

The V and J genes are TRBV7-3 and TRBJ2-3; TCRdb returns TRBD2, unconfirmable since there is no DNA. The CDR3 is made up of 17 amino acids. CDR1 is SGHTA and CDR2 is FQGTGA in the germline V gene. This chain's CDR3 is CASSPDLGLADTDTQYF. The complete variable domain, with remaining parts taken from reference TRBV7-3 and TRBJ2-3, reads GAGVSQTPSNKVTEKGKYVELRCDPISGHTALYWYRQSLGQGPEFLIYFQGTGAADDSGLPNDRFFAVRPEGSVSTLKIQRTERGDSAVYLCASSPDLGLADTDTQYFGPGTRLTVL.

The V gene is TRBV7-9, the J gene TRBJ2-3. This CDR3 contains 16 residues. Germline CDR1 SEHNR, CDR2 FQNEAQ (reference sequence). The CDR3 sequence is CASSPRKTEPTDTQYF.

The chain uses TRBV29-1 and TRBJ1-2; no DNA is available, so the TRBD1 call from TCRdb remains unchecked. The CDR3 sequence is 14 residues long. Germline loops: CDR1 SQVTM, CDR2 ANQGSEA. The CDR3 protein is CSVEGTVANYGYTF.

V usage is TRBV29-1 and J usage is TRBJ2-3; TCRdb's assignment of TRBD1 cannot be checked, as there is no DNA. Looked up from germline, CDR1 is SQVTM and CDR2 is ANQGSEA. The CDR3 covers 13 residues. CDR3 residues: CSVIRADTDTQYF.

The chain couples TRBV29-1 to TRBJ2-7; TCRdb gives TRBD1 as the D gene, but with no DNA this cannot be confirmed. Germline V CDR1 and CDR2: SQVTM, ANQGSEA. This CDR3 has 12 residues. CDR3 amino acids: CSVEFRDYEQYF.

The CDR3 region is CASSESPLNWAGANVLTF. The chain carries TRBV2 and TRBJ2-6. CDR3 length: 18 residues. Germline V gene data show CDR1 as SNHLY and CDR2 as FYNNEI. The full variable domain, with the rest looked up from reference TRBV2 and TRBJ2-6, is EPEVTQTPSHQVTQMGQEVILRCVPISNHLYFYWYRQILGQKVEFLVSFYNNEISEKSEIFDDQFSVERPDGSNFTLKIRSTKLEDSAMYFCASSESPLNWAGANVLTFGAGSRLTVL.